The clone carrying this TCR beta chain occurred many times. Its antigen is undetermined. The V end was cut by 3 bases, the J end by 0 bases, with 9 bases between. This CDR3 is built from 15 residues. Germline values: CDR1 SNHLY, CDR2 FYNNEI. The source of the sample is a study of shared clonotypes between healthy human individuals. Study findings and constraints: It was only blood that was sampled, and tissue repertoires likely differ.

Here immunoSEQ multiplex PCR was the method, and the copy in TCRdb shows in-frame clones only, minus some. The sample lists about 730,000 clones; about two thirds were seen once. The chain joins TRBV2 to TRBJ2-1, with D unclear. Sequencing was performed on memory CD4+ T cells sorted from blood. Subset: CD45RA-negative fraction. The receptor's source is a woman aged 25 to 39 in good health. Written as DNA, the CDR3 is TGTGCCAGCAGTGACGCACGAAGCTCCTACAATGAGCAGTTCTTC. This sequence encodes CASSDARSSYNEQFF.